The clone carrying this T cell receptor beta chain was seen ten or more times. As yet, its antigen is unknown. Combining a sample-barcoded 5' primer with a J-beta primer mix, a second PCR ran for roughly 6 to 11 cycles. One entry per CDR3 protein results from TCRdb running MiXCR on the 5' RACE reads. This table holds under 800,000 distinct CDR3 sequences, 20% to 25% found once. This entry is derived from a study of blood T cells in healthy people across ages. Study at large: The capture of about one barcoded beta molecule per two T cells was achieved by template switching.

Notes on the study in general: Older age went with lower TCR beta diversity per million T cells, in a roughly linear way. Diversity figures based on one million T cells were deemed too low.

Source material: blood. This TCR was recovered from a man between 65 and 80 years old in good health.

The CDR3 is CASSFAGGESPLHF. Written as DNA, the CDR3 is TGTGCCAGCAGCTTCGCAGGGGGCGAATCACCCCTCCACTTT. The chain couples TRBV7-8 to TRBJ1-6; 8 bases match TRBD1. CDR3 length: 14 amino acids. Looked up from germline, CDR1 is SGHVS and CDR2 is FQNEAQ. V lost 3 bases and J lost 10; bases outside the gene matches: 5.